The clone carrying this T cell receptor beta chain is a singleton in its sample. What it recognizes is unknown. The repertoire was sequenced with immunoSEQ multiplex PCR; TCRdb's copy has only in-frame clones and lacks some. Of some 130,000 clones in the sample, about 94% were seen once. This sample was taken from a study of T cell responses to AZD1222 COVID-19 vaccine. Study results and caveats: Baseline seropositivity characterized only six AZD1222 recipients.

J gave up 5 bases and V 6 bases, and 13 bases lay outside the gene matches. The CDR3 length is 16 residues. Germline V gives CDR1 LNHDA, CDR2 SQIVND (reference sequence). The material sequenced was peripheral blood, taken on day 0 of AZD1222 vaccination. The TCR sequence derives from an adult in good health. V and J are TRBV19 and TRBJ1-5, with 7 bases that match TRBD1. The CDR3 loop is CASSPRPGQRDQPQHF. CDR3 bases: TGTGCCAGTAGCCCTCGCCCGGGACAGAGGGATCAGCCCCAGCATTTT.